This T cell receptor (beta chain) was sequenced during a study of beta chain features in type 1 diabetes. Study overall: Patients did not differ from healthy donors in age, gender or cell yield. Sorted cells numbering 107,917,701 were examined across all samples.

This clone was seen at least ten times. Its antigen is unknown. Germline CDR1 reads SGHDN; CDR2 reads FVKESK. Trimming shortened V by 1 base and J by 10 bases, and 8 bases separated the two germline ends. The CDR3 consists of 12 residues. Markers CD45RO/CCR7/CD25/CD127/CD95/CD27 served to sort CD4+ naive, central memory, regulatory and stem cell-like memory cells. Findings of the study overall: Across all four CD4+ subsets, people with type 1 diabetes showed modestly shorter TCRB CDR3s.

Investigators reverse transcribed all isolated RNA, so they sequenced expressed TCRB transcripts. Assay used: immunoSEQ multiplex PCR; TCRdb lists only in-frame clones, some missing. The sample records about 900,000 clones, about a sixth being singletons. Sequencing was done on a sample of naive CD4+ T cells from blood. The receptor's source is a woman between 18 and 29 years old in good health. The chain carries TRBV14 and TRBJ2-1; maybe TRBD2 (5 bases). Written as DNA, the CDR3 is TGTGCCAGCAGCCAAGTGTCGGGGGAGCAGTTCTTC. Amino acids: CASSQVSGEQFF.